Sequencing of this T cell receptor (beta chain) was carried out in a study of CD4 T cells in relation to SARS-CoV-2 and coronaviruses. Study context: The restricting HLA molecule for shared crossreactive spike epitopes was mapped.

With regard to this clone: What it recognizes is unknown.

The CDR3 is 17 residues long. The ends were cut back, 1 base at V and 5 bases at J, with 20 bases in the middle. Per the germline V gene, CDR1 is MGHRA and CDR2 is YSYEKL. CD4+ T cells from unexposed donors were obtained before the COVID-19 pandemic (2011-2018). The cells were cultured for 9 to 11 days before CD4+ T cells were isolated. PBMCs were plated at a few million per well in IL-2-containing medium. Only in-frame clones appear in the TCRdb table, and some are missing; sequencing was by immunoSEQ multiplex PCR. The profile shows approximately 20,000 clones, about three fifths of them singletons.

V and J are TRBV4-1 and TRBJ2-5; D might be TRBD2 (6 bases). The origin of this receptor is a human donor in good health. The sample was CD4+ T cells from PBMCs, cultured in vitro. The CDR3 nucleotides read TGCGCCAGCAGCCAAGCTGGAGGCGGAGGGGTGGAGGAGACCCAGTACTTC. Translating it yields CASSQAGGGGVEETQYF.